Following are 18 T cell receptor beta chains from one sample sequenced in a study of T cell responses to AZD1222 COVID-19 vaccine. Using immunoSEQ multiplex PCR, the repertoire was profiled, and TCRdb retains in-frame clones only, with some absent. The table includes fewer than 200,000 clones, about 86% detected once. Sequencing was performed on peripheral blood, taken 28 days after the second AZD1222 dose. These receptors all come from an adult who received the AZD1222 COVID-19 vaccine.

The chain has TRBV19 and TRBJ2-5; 7 bases agree with TRBD1. The CDR3 loop spans 15 amino acids. Per germline, CDR1 LNHDA and CDR2 SQIVND (reference sequence). Trimming removed 6 bases from V and 9 bases from J; junction bases left unmatched: 16. The CDR3 nucleotides read TGTGCCAGTAGACCTTCGGGATCCACGCAGGGGGCCCAGTACTTC. Translated, it gives CASRPSGSTQGAQYF.

This chain connects TRBV29-1 to TRBJ2-7; 8 bases are shared with TRBD1. After removal of 4 bases from V and 3 bases from J, the junction contained 14 bases not matched to a gene. The CDR3 has 16 residues. CDR1 SQVTM and CDR2 ANQGSEA come from the germline V gene. Here the CDR3 DNA reads TGCAGCGTTGTGGGGGGCCCTGGACAGGGAATCTACGAGCAGTACTTC. It codes for CSVVGGPGQGIYEQYF.

V is TRBV4-2 and J is TRBJ1-1; the D is unclear. The CDR3 contains 13 residues. Trimming shortened V by 5 bases and J by 2 bases, and 9 bases separated the two germline ends. Looked up from germline, CDR1 is LGHNA and CDR2 is YNFKEQ. For the CDR3, the DNA is TGTGCCAGCAGCTCGGTCGGAAACACTGAAGCTTTCTTT. It yields the protein CASSSVGNTEAFF.

This chain joins TRBV4-1 and TRBJ2-3; tentatively, D is TRBD1 or TRBD2 (5 bases each). The germline V gene has CDR1 MGHRA and CDR2 YSYEKL. Trimming cost V 2 bases and J 1 base, with 16 bases left between them. The CDR3 is 17 amino acids. The CDR3 protein is CASSQQLPGARTDTQYF. CDR3 nucleotides: TGCGCCAGCAGCCAACAACTCCCCGGGGCTCGCACAGATACGCAGTATTTT.

The CDR3 loop is CATSDSPPEGREQFF. The CDR3 DNA reads as TGTGCCACCAGTGATTCACCCCCGGAGGGTCGAGAGCAGTTCTTC. The chain recombines TRBV24-1 with TRBJ2-1; possible D gene TRBD2, 6 bases. Germline lookup yields CDR1 KGHDR and CDR2 SFDVKD. The CDR3 consists of 15 residues. Trimming took 2 bases from V and 10 from J, leaving 17 bases between them.

Concerning this clone: Germline is not matched at one junction end, which may reflect a read error. The chain employs TRBV29-1 and TRBJ1-2, with D perhaps TRBD1 (6 bases). CDR3 length: 12 residues. Germline V gene data show CDR1 as SQVTM and CDR2 as ANQGSEA. CDR3 protein: CSGRWTDATYAF. The CDR3 DNA reads TGCAGCGGTCGGTGGACAGACGCTACCTACGCCTTC. Based on the CDR3 plus reference TRBV29-1 and TRBJ1-2, the full variable domain is SAVISQKPSRDICQRGTSLTIQCQVDSQVTMMFWYRQQPGQSLTLIATANQGSEATYESGFVIDKFPISRPNLTFSTLTVSNMSPEDSSIYLCSGRWTDATYAFGSGTRLTVV.

The chain has TRBV4-1 and TRBJ2-3; 15 bases are shared with TRBD2. CDR3 length equals 19 residues. The V gene's germline CDR1 is MGHRA and CDR2 YSYEKL. The trim removed 2 bases at V and 1 base at J, leaving 7 bases unmatched. The CDR3, as DNA: TGCGCCAGCAGCCAATTACCCGGGACTAGCGGGGGGCGCACAGATACGCAGTATTTT. It encodes CASSQLPGTSGGRTDTQYF.

The chain combines TRBV6-6 with TRBJ1-2, with TRBD1 as a possible D gene (6 bases). The CDR3 totals 14 residues. Trimming stripped 7 bases from V and 3 bases from J, with 15 bases between. Per the germline V gene, CDR1 is MNHNY and CDR2 is SVGAGI (reference sequence). CDR3 bases: TGTGCCAGCAAAAGGGAAGGGGGGGACTATGGCTACACCTTC. Protein sequence: CASKREGGDYGYTF.

The chain employs TRBV11-2 and TRBJ2-5; D gene unclear. V gave up 1 base and J gave up 5 bases, with 8 bases separating them. The CDR3 length is 13 residues. CDR1 and CDR2 from the germline V gene are SGHAT and FQNNGV. The CDR3 nucleotides read TGTGCCAGCAGCTTAGCCCCCCGGGAGACCCAGTACTTC. Translation: CASSLAPRETQYF.

The rearrangement links TRBV5-5 to TRBJ1-5; D uncertain. V was cut by 0 bases and J by 6 bases, with 10 bases left in between. Germline CDR1 reads SGHKS; CDR2 reads YYEKEE (reference sequence). This CDR3 contains 14 residues. CDR3 sequence reads: CASSLARAAQPQHF. The DNA of the CDR3 is TGTGCCAGCAGCTTGGCGAGGGCTGCTCAGCCCCAGCATTTT. The variable domain in full, completed from reference TRBV5-5 and TRBJ1-5, reads DAGVTQSPTHLIKTRGQQVTLRCSPISGHKSVSWYQQVLGQGPQFIFQYYEKEERGRGNFPDRFSARQFPNYSSELNVNALLLGDSALYLCASSLARAAQPQHFGDGTRLSIL.

The rearrangement joins TRBV5-1 to TRBJ1-2, with 11 bases fitting TRBD1. CDR3 length: 14 amino acids. In germline, CDR1 is SGHRS, CDR2 YFSETQ. With V trimmed by 4 bases and J by 6 bases, 5 bases remained unmatched. CDR3 sequence reads: CASSVGQGANGYTF. The CDR3 bases are TGCGCCAGCAGCGTAGGACAGGGGGCAAATGGCTACACCTTC.

This chain connects TRBV6-2 or TRBV6-3 to TRBJ1-5; TRBD1 might be the D (5 bases). Germline V lookup: CDR1 MNHEY, CDR2 SVGEGT. This CDR3 comprises 13 residues. Trimming shortened V by 6 bases and J by 7 bases, and 13 bases separated the two germline ends. The CDR3 DNA reads TGTGCCAGCAGCGACAGTCCCATCCAGCCCCAGCATTTT. It encodes CASSDSPIQPQHF.

This chain joins TRBV6-1 and TRBJ2-1, with D perhaps matching TRBD1 or TRBD2 (6 bases each). The V end was cut by 2 bases, the J end by 6 bases, with 17 bases between. Germline V lookup: CDR1 MNHNS, CDR2 SASEGT. This CDR3 is built from 16 residues. CDR3 coding DNA: TGTGCCAGCAGTGAACGGGGGCAGGCCCTTCTCAATGAGCAGTTCTTC. Residues: CASSERGQALLNEQFF.

This chain connects TRBV24-1 to TRBJ1-1; D uncertain. This CDR3 has 13 residues. Germline CDR1 and CDR2: KGHDR and SFDVKD. The V end was cut by 0 bases, the J end by 8 bases, with 9 bases between. CDR3 bases: TGTGCCACCAGTGATTTGCGTAGTTCGGAAGCTTTCTTT. Residues: CATSDLRSSEAFF.

Note on this clone: In the same sample, other DNA sequences code for this CDR3. The V gene is TRBV28, the J gene TRBJ1-1, with a possible D match to TRBD1 (6 bases). The CDR3 is 14 amino acids. The V end was cut by 3 bases, the J end by 0 bases, with 8 bases between. From germline, CDR1 is MDHEN and CDR2 SYDVKM. The CDR3 is CASSFGGLNTEAFF. CDR3 sequence (DNA): TGTGCCAGCAGTTTTGGGGGCCTGAACACTGAAGCTTTCTTT.

The chain recombines TRBV30 with TRBJ1-4; D is possibly TRBD1 (5 bases). The V gene's germline CDR1 is GTSNPN and CDR2 SVGIG (reference sequence). The CDR3 has 15 residues. Trimming left V 7 bases short and J 0 bases short, with 15 bases between. CDR3 bases: TGTGCCTTCCGGACATTAAACCCAACTAATGAAAAACTGTTTTTT. Translated: CAFRTLNPTNEKLFF.

The V gene is TRBV28, the J gene TRBJ1-5; 8 nucleotides match TRBD1. Germline V CDR1 and CDR2: MDHEN, SYDVKM. V lost 10 bases and J lost 5; bases outside the gene matches: 13. The CDR3 sequence is 15 residues long. CDR3 bases: TGTGCCACCACAGGCCGTACAGGGGGAGATCAGCCCCAGCATTTT. Its translation is CATTGRTGGDQPQHF.

CDR3 sequence reads: CASRQTSGGLHAYEQYF. The CDR3 DNA reads as TGTGCCAGCAGGCAGACTAGCGGGGGGCTCCATGCCTACGAGCAGTACTTC. The chain employs TRBV7-2 and TRBJ2-7, with TRBD2 matching over 13 bases. The V segment lost 6 bases and the J segment 2 bases; nucleotides outside the gene matches: 10. This CDR3 spans 17 amino acids. Germline CDR1 is SGHTA and CDR2 is FQGNSA.